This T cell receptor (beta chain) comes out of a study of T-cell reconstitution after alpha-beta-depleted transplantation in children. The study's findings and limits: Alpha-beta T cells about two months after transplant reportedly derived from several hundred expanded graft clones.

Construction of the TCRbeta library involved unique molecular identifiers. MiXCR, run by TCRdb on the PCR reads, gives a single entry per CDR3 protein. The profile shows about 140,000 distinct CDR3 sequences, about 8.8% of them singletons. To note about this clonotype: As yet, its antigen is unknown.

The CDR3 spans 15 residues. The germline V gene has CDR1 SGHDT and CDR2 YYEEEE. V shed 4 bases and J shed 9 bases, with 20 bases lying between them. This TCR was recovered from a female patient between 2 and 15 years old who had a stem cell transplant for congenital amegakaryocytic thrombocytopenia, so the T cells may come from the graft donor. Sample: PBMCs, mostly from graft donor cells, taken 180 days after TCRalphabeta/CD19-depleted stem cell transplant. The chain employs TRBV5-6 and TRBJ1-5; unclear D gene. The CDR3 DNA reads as TGTGCCAGCAGCATAGGACCCCAACCCGGGCTGCCCCAGCATTTT. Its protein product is CASSIGPQPGLPQHF.